This T cell receptor (beta chain) emerged from a study of cytomegalovirus exposure and HLA in healthy donors. Turning to the study itself: HLA-typed donors were the source of approximately 88 million unique TCRs, which an early data release held. Study-level results: Association of 16,951 TCR beta sequences with HLA alleles was found at 0.05 false discovery rate in a later analysis. A missense DCLRE1C variant was associated with V- and J-gene trimming of TCR beta chains in a later analysis, and an independent cohort replicated the association.

The CDR3 extends over 14 amino acids. The J segment lost 2 bases and the V segment lost 5 bases, leaving 4 bases of the junction unmatched. Germline loops: CDR1 GTSNPN, CDR2 SVGIG (reference sequence). In the PCR, 60 Vbeta and 13 Jbeta primers were used. Method: immunoSEQ multiplex PCR; TCRdb's copy keeps in-frame clones and lacks some. The table includes approximately 100,000 clones, roughly three quarters detected once. This clone turned up a few times. Its antigen is not known. This clonotype was sampled from a man aged 35 to 55 in good health and CMV-seropositive. Sequencing was performed on PBMCs. V is TRBV30 and J is TRBJ2-1, with 9 nucleotides matching TRBD1. The CDR3 protein is CAWEGDRAYNEQFF. The CDR3, as DNA: TGTGCCTGGGAAGGGGACAGGGCCTACAATGAGCAGTTCTTC. The whole variable domain, remainder taken from reference TRBV30 and TRBJ2-1, is SQTIHQWPATLVQPVGSPLSLECTVEGTSNPNLYWYRQAAGRGLQLLFYSVGIGQISSEVPQNLSASRPQDRQFILSSKKLLLSDSGFYLCAWEGDRAYNEQFFGPGTRLTVL.